This TCR beta chain stems from a study of Ad26.COV2.S vaccination and SARS-CoV-2 variants. Germline trimming cut 6 bases from V and 5 bases from J; bases unmatched to any gene: 9. CDR1 MNHEY and CDR2 SVGEGT come from the germline V gene. This CDR3 is built from 15 residues. Treatment specified: over 15 received Ad26.COV2.S at low or high dose, single or two shots; several received placebo; per-sample allocation not given. All samples were drawn on day 63, counting from the first vaccine or placebo injection. Assay: immunoSEQ multiplex PCR; the TCRdb copy retains only in-frame clones and omits some. The sample lists over 400,000 clones, approximately 92% occurring once.

This sequence was found in a person between 18 and 65 years old who received the Ad26.COV2.S COVID-19 vaccine or a placebo. The sample was peripheral blood, taken in a trial of Ad26.COV2.S vaccine versus placebo. V is TRBV6-2 or TRBV6-3 and J is TRBJ2-2, with TRBD1 identical over 7 bases. DNA for the CDR3: TGTGCCAGCAGCAAGAACAGGGGCGGAACCGGGGAGCTGTTTTTT. Residues: CASSKNRGGTGELFF.